The following is a T cell receptor beta chain sequence with its context. Primers included in the PCR were 60 Vbeta and 13 Jbeta primers. The assay was immunoSEQ multiplex PCR, and TCRdb's table has in-frame clones only and misses some. The sample has some 150,000 clones, roughly 70% seen once. These data come from a study of cytomegalovirus exposure and HLA in healthy donors. This CDR3 region has 15 residues. V dropped 7 bases and J dropped 7; count of bases not matched to a gene: 11. The V gene's germline CDR1 is MNHEY and CDR2 SMNVEV (reference sequence). Sequencing used PBMCs. This rearrangement joins TRBV27 to TRBJ1-5; 9 bases are shared with TRBD1. The sequence was collected from a man in his fifties or sixties in good health and CMV-seronegative. The CDR3, as DNA: TGTGCCAGCACCCCTTCGGACAGGGGCTGGCAGCCCCAGCATTTT. Protein product: CASTPSDRGWQPQHF.